Below, 8 T cell receptor beta chains from the same sample are listed, as sequenced in a study of blood T cell repertoires in COVID-19 (dated by TCRdb to 2020 to 2021). The library was made by the immunoSEQ multiplex PCR assay. Not all clones reach the TCRdb copy of this immuneACCESS table, which keeps in-frame sequences only. Checked studies attribute under half of the gap to unresolved V genes and leave the rest unexplained. The sample table holds approximately 240,000 clones, of which around 85% were seen once. Roughly 3% of the sample rests with the top ten. Sequenced input: peripheral blood. The receptor set was obtained from a young woman who had recovered from COVID-19.

This rearrangement joins TRBV19 to TRBJ1-5; 7 nucleotides line up with TRBD1. J lost 5 bases, V lost 5 bases, and 12 bases had no gene match. CDR1 is LNHDA and CDR2 is SQIVND in the germline V gene (reference sequence). The CDR3 is 16 residues long. CDR3 bases: TGTGCCAGTAGTTTTTGGGATCGACAGGGAGATCAGCCCCAGCATTTT. Encoded protein: CASSFWDRQGDQPQHF.

This clone showed up just a few times. This sequence joins TRBV5-1 and TRBJ1-1; no definite D call. The CDR3 loop spans 13 amino acids. Trimming took off 3 bases at V and 1 base at J, with 7 bases between the two ends. Germline V gene lookup returns CDR1 SGHRS and CDR2 YFSETQ. As DNA, the CDR3 is TGCGCCAGCAGCTCGGGTGAGAACACTGAAGCTTTCTTT. It codes for CASSSGENTEAFF.

CDR3 loop: CASSLDRGAYNEQFF. CDR3 nucleotide sequence: TGTGCCAGCAGCTTAGACAGGGGGGCATACAATGAGCAGTTCTTC. The gene calls are TRBV7-3 and TRBJ2-1; 9 bases are shared with TRBD1. J gave up 4 bases and V 2 bases, and 3 bases lay outside the gene matches. This CDR3 contains 15 residues. Looked up from germline, CDR1 is SGHTA and CDR2 is FQGTGA.

The chain links TRBV12-5 to TRBJ2-1; D ambiguous. Germline V gives CDR1 LGHNT, CDR2 FRNRAP. Trimming took off 7 bases at V and 0 bases at J, with 7 bases between the two ends. This CDR3 has 13 amino acids. CDR3 region: CASEASSYNEQFF. CDR3 nucleotide sequence: TGTGCTAGTGAAGCTAGCTCCTACAATGAGCAGTTCTTC.

CDR3 protein: CASTRTSGGAHEQFF. CDR3 coding DNA: TGTGCCAGCACCCGAACTAGCGGGGGGGCCCATGAGCAGTTCTTC. The V gene is TRBV9, the J gene TRBJ2-1, with 13 nucleotides matching TRBD2. Trimming took 6 bases from V and 8 from J; bases not matched to a gene: 8. This CDR3 region has 15 residues. Germline V gene data show CDR1 as SGDLS and CDR2 as YYNGEE. Full variable domain (missing parts from reference TRBV9 and TRBJ2-1): DSGVTQTPKHLITATGQRVTLRCSPRSGDLSVYWYQQSLDQGLQFLIQYYNGEERAKGNILERFSAQQFPDLHSELNLSSLELGDSALYFCASTRTSGGAHEQFFGPGTRLTVL.

The rearrangement joins TRBV2 to TRBJ2-5; 8 bases map to TRBD2. The CDR3 consists of 16 residues. Per the germline V gene, CDR1 is SNHLY and CDR2 is FYNNEI. V was pared by 3 bases and J by 1 base, with 7 bases of the junction left unmatched. The DNA for the CDR3 is TGTGCCAGCAGTGAGGGGTTAGCGGGAAGCCAAGAGACCCAGTACTTC. This codes for CASSEGLAGSQETQYF. The full variable domain, with the rest looked up from reference TRBV2 and TRBJ2-5, is EPEVTQTPSHQVTQMGQEVILRCVPISNHLYFYWYRQILGQKVEFLVSFYNNEISEKSEIFDDQFSVERPDGSNFTLKIRSTKLEDSAMYFCASSEGLAGSQETQYFGPGTRLLVL.

This chain connects TRBV27 to TRBJ1-1; no definite D call. The germline CDR1 and CDR2 sequences are MNHEY and SMNVEV (reference sequence). Trimming removed 0 bases from V and 5 bases from J, with 10 bases in between. The CDR3 loop spans 14 amino acids. The DNA of the CDR3 is TGTGCCAGCAGTTTATCAGCGGGGTTTACTGAAGCTTTCTTT. Translated: CASSLSAGFTEAFF.

This clone was seen many times. The rearrangement uses TRBV2 and TRBJ1-4; unclear D gene. This CDR3 has 13 residues. Per the germline V gene, CDR1 is SNHLY and CDR2 is FYNNEI. Trimming took off 6 bases at V and 4 bases at J, with 9 bases between the two ends. The CDR3 spells CASRRAFNEKLFF. CDR3 DNA: TGTGCCAGCAGGAGAGCCTTTAATGAAAAACTGTTTTTT.